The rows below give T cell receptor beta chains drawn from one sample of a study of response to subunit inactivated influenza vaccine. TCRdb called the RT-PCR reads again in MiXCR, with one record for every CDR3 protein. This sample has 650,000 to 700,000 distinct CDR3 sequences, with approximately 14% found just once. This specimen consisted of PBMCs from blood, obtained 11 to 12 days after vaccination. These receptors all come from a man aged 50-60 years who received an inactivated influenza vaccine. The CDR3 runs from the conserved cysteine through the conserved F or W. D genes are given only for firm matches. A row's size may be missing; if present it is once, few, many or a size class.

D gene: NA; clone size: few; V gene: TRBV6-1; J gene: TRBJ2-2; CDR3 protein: CASRLDANTGELFF; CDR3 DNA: TGTGCCAGCAGGCTGGATGCGAACACCGGGGAGCTGTTTTTT
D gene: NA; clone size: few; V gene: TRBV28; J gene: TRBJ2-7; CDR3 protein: CASSSPGVPYEQYF; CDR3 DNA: TGTGCCAGCAGTTCTCCGGGGGTGCCCTACGAGCAGTACTTC
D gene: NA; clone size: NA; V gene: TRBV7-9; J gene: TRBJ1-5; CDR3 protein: CASSSSEGPQHF; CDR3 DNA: TGTGCCAGCAGCTCCTCTGAGGGGCCCCAGCATTTT
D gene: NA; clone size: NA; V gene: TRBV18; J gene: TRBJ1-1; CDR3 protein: CASSYLQLDTEAFF; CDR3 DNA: TGTGCCAGCTCGTATCTGCAGTTGGACACTGAAGCTTTCTTT
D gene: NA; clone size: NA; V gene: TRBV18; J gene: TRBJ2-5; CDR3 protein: CASSRAPGETQYF; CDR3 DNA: TGTGCCAGCTCACGAGCACCTGGAGAGACCCAGTACTTC
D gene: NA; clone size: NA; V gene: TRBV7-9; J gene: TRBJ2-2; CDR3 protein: CASSRNDGNTGELFF; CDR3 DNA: TGTGCCAGCAGCCGAAACGACGGGAACACCGGGGAGCTGTTTTTT
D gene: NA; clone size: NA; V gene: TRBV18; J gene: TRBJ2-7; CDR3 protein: CASSPVVGAYEQYF; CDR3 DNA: TGTGCCAGCTCACCGGTGGTAGGGGCCTACGAGCAGTACTTC
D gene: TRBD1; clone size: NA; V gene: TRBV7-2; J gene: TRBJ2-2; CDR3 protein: CASSLAFLQGQNTGELFF; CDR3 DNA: TGTGCCAGCAGCTTAGCGTTCCTACAGGGGCAAAACACCGGGGAGCTGTTTTTT
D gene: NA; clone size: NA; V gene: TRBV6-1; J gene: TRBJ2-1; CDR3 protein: CASSATLRGNEQFF; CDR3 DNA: TGTGCCAGCAGTGCCACTTTACGGGGGAATGAGCAGTTCTTC
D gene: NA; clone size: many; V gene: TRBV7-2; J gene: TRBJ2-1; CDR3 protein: CASSLRGRYNEQFF; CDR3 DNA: TGTGCCAGCAGCTTACGAGGACGTTACAATGAGCAGTTCTTC
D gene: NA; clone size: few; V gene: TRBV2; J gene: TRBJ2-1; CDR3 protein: CASSSLIQDPSNNEQFF; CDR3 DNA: TGTGCCAGCAGTAGCCTCATACAGGACCCGTCGAACAATGAGCAGTTCTTC
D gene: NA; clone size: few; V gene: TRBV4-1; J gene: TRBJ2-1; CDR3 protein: CASSQLPSTPTYNEQFF; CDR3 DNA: TGCGCCAGCAGCCAACTCCCCTCAACCCCGACTTACAATGAGCAGTTCTTC
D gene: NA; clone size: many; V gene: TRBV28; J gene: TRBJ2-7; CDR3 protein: CASSFSYEQYF; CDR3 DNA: TGTGCCAGCAGCTTCTCCTACGAGCAGTACTTC
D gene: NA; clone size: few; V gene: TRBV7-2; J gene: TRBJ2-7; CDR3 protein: CASSLAPPYEQYF; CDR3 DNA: TGTGCCAGCAGCTTAGCCCCGCCCTACGAGCAGTACTTC
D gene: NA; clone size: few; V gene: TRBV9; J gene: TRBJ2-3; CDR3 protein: CASSVGLGSGTDTQYF; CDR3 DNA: TGTGCCAGCAGCGTAGGTTTGGGCAGTGGCACAGATACGCAGTATTTT
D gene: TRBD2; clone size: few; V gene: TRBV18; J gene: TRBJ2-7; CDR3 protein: CASSPQLAVKTYEQYF; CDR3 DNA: TGTGCCAGCTCACCACAGCTAGCGGTAAAAACGTACGAGCAGTACTTC
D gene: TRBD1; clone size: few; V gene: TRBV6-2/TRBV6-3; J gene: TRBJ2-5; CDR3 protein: CASRTRTGPRETQYF; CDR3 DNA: TGTGCCAGCAGAACCCGGACAGGGCCGAGAGAGACCCAGTACTTC
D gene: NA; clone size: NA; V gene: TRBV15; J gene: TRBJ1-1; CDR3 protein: CATSREASMNTEAFF; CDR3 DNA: TGTGCCACCAGCAGAGAGGCCAGCATGAACACTGAAGCTTTCTTT
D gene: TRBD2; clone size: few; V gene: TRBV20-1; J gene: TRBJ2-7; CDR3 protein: CRPRTSDYEQYF; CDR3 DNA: TGCAGGCCCCGGACTAGCGACTACGAGCAGTACTTC
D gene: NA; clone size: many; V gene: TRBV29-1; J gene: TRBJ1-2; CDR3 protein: CSVDVSRRNYGYTF; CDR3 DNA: TGCAGCGTTGACGTCTCAAGACGTAACTATGGCTACACCTTC
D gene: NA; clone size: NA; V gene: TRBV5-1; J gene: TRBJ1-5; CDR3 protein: CASSREGGRNQPQHF; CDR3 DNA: TGCGCCAGCAGCCGGGAGGGGGGGCGTAATCAGCCCCAGCATTTT